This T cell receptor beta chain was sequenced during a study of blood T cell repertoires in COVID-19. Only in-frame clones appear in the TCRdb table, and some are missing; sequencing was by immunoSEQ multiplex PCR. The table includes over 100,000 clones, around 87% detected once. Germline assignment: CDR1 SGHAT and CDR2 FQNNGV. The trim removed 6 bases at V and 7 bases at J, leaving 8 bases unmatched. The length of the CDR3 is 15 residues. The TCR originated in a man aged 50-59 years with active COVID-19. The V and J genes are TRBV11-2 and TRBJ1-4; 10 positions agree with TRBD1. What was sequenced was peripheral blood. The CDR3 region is CASSLMTGGSEKLFF. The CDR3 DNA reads TGTGCCAGCAGTTTAATGACAGGGGGCAGTGAAAAACTGTTTTTT. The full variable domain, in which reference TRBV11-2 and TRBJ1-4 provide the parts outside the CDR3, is EAGVAQSPRYKIIEKRQSVAFWCNPISGHATLYWYQQILGQGPKLLIQFQNNGVVDDSQLPKDRFSAERLKGVDSTLKIQPAKLEDSAVYLCASSLMTGGSEKLFFGSGTQLSVL.